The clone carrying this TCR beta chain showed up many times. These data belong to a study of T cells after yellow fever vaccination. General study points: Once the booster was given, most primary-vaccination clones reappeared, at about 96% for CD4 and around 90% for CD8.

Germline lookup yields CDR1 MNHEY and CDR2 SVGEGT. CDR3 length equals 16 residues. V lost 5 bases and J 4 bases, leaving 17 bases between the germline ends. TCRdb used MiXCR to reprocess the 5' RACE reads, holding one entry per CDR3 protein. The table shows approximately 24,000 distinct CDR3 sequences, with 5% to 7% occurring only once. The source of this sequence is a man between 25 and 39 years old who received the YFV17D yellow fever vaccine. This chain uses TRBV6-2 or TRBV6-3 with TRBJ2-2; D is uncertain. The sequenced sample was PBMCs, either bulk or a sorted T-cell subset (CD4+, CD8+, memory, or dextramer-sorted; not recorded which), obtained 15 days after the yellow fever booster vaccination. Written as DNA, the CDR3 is TGTGCCAGCAGTCGGATCAGGCGCCCGACCACCGGGGAGCTGTTTTTT. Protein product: CASSRIRRPTTGELFF.